These 19 T cell receptor beta chains share one sample of origin, sequenced in a study of T cell repertoires in cytomegalovirus infection. Each CDR3 protein is one row after TCRdb ran MiXCR on the reads. The table records approximately 500,000 distinct CDR3 sequences, 10% to 12% of them present only once. The source material was PBMCs. The receptors were gathered from a human donor in good health (CMV status not recorded). Some clones in this sample may be carry-over from other donors' samples.

This chain joins TRBV4-2 and TRBJ2-7, with D possibly TRBD1 on 5 matching bases. The germline V gene has CDR1 LGHNA and CDR2 YNFKEQ. The germline V and J ends were trimmed by 2 bases and 2 bases, with 19 bases remaining between them. The CDR3 runs to 17 residues. CDR3 protein: CASSQNLGQGIAYEQYF. CDR3 nucleotide sequence: TGTGCCAGCAGCCAAAATTTGGGGCAGGGAATCGCCTACGAGCAGTACTTC.

This clonotype was seen repeatedly, ten times or more. CDR3 residues: CASSKDRSYEQYF. The CDR3, as DNA: TGTGCCAGTAGTAAAGACAGGTCCTACGAGCAGTACTTC. V is TRBV19 and J is TRBJ2-7, with D maybe TRBD1 (6 bases). The CDR3 runs to 13 residues. The V end was cut by 4 bases, the J end by 1 base, with 8 bases between. Germline V gene lookup returns CDR1 LNHDA and CDR2 SQIVND (reference sequence).

In this sample, this clonotype turned up many times. V is TRBV20-1 and J is TRBJ1-4; a weak D match, TRBD1 (5 bases). V lost 2 bases and J lost 2, with 15 bases in between. Germline V gives CDR1 DFQATT, CDR2 SNEGSKA (reference sequence). The CDR3 length is 16 residues. CDR3 DNA sequence: TGCAGTGCTAGATGGGGCCAGGTGCTTACTAATGAAAAACTGTTTTTT. Amino acids: CSARWGQVLTNEKLFF.

This clonotype was observed at least ten times. The V gene is TRBV11-2, the J gene TRBJ2-1; TRBD1 might be the D (5 bases). V lost 5 bases and J 3 bases, leaving 20 bases between the germline ends. The CDR3 is made up of 17 amino acids. Germline CDR1 reads SGHAT; CDR2 reads FQNNGV. CDR3 sequence (DNA): TGTGCCAGCAGCAATCCGCAAGGGGATCAGAACTACAATGAGCAGTTCTTC. This gives the protein CASSNPQGDQNYNEQFF.

This clonotype appeared a few times. The J gene is TRBJ2-2, the V gene TRBV30; weak D call: TRBD1 (6 bases). This CDR3 contains 13 residues. V lost 1 base and J lost 6, with 9 bases in between. CDR1 is GTSNPN, CDR2 SVGIG, per germline (reference sequence). CDR3 coding DNA: TGTGCCTGGAGTGGCCCAGGGGCCGGGGAGCTGTTTTTT. Protein: CAWSGPGAGELFF.

The V and J genes are TRBV20-1 and TRBJ1-2, with a possible D match to TRBD1 (6 bases). Trimming took 0 bases from V and 4 from J, leaving 12 bases between them. This CDR3 is built from 14 residues. CDR1 and CDR2 from the germline V gene are DFQATT and SNEGSKA (reference sequence). The CDR3 spells CSARDTGTVYGYTF. CDR3 in DNA: TGCAGTGCTAGAGACACAGGGACGGTCTATGGCTACACCTTC.

There are many counts of this clonotype. The rearrangement links TRBV6-1 to TRBJ1-2; a weak D match, TRBD1 (6 bases). Germline CDR1 reads MNHNS; CDR2 reads SASEGT. The CDR3 consists of 15 residues. V dropped 1 base and J dropped 7 bases, with 16 bases sitting between them. CDR3 DNA sequence: TGTGCCAGCAGTGAAGGCCTCACAGGGAGGATTGGCTACACCTTC. It translates to CASSEGLTGRIGYTF.

Many counts were recorded for this clonotype. The gene calls are TRBV7-9 and TRBJ2-1; D tentatively fits TRBD1 or TRBD2 (5 bases each). From germline, CDR1 is SEHNR and CDR2 FQNEAQ (reference sequence). Trimming pared 5 bases from V and 1 base from J, leaving 15 bases between. The CDR3 length is 16 residues. The CDR3: CASSKGPGRSYNEQFF. CDR3 nucleotide sequence: TGTGCCAGCAGCAAGGGGCCGGGGCGATCCTACAATGAGCAGTTCTTC.

This clonotype was recorded at least ten times. This chain uses TRBV28 with TRBJ1-4, with 7 bases aligning to TRBD1. Germline V gene lookup returns CDR1 MDHEN and CDR2 SYDVKM. J gave up 8 bases and V 4 bases, and 10 bases lay outside the gene matches. The CDR3 runs 15 residues. The CDR3 DNA is TGTGCCAGCAGTTCGAGACAGGGAATTCCGGAAAAACTGTTTTTT. Amino acid sequence: CASSSRQGIPEKLFF.

In its sample, this clonotype was seen many times. This rearrangement joins TRBV5-1 to TRBJ1-4; D is ambiguous. V shed 4 bases and J shed 0 bases, with 13 bases lying between them. The CDR3 is 16 amino acids. CDR1 and CDR2 from the germline V gene are SGHRS and YFSETQ. Here the CDR3 DNA reads TGCGCCAGCAGCACCGGCGGGAGTTCAACTAATGAAAAACTGTTTTTT. It codes for CASSTGGSSTNEKLFF.

This rearrangement joins TRBV6-5 to TRBJ1-4; 7 nucleotides align to TRBD1. Unmatched junction bases numbered 3, after V lost 0 bases and J lost 8 bases. Germline V gene data show CDR1 as MNHEY and CDR2 as SVGAGI. This CDR3 has 14 residues. CDR3 sequence: CASSYSGTDEKLFF. The CDR3 DNA follows: TGTGCCAGCAGTTACTCGGGGACAGACGAAAAACTGTTTTTT.

This clonotype was found many times. The chain joins TRBV15 to TRBJ2-1; 14 bases agree with TRBD2. Per germline, CDR1 LNHNV and CDR2 YYDKDF (reference sequence). V was pared by 4 bases and J by 0 bases, with 2 bases of the junction left unmatched. The CDR3 totals 17 residues. The chain's CDR3 is CATSTGTSGSSYNEQFF. The DNA of the CDR3 is TGTGCCACCAGCACCGGGACTAGCGGGAGCTCCTACAATGAGCAGTTCTTC. The entire variable domain, with the rest obtained from reference TRBV15 and TRBJ2-1, is as follows: DAMVIQNPRYQVTQFGKPVTLSCSQTLNHNVMYWYQQKSSQAPKLLFHYYDKDFNNEADTPDNFQSRRPNTSFCFLDIRSPGLGDTAMYLCATSTGTSGSSYNEQFFGPGTRLTVL.

This clonotype has a handful of counts. V and J are TRBV20-1 and TRBJ2-1; weak D call: TRBD2 (5 bases). Germline V gives CDR1 DFQATT, CDR2 SNEGSKA (reference sequence). V was cut by 6 bases and J by 6 bases, with 12 bases left in between. This CDR3 spans 12 amino acids. For the CDR3, the DNA is TGCAGTGCCCTCTTACTAGTCAATGAGCAGTTCTTC. It is translated as CSALLLVNEQFF.

The rearrangement links TRBV28 to TRBJ2-5; a possible D gene is TRBD2 (6 bases). The CDR3 has 18 amino acids. Germline V lookup: CDR1 MDHEN, CDR2 SYDVKM. Between the trimmed V and J ends, which lost 4 bases and 1 base, there was a span of 22 bases. CDR3 residues: CASSSYLGGAQTQETQYF. CDR3 nucleotide sequence: TGTGCCAGCAGTTCGTACCTCGGCGGGGCACAGACCCAAGAGACCCAGTACTTC.

This clonotype was found many times. V and J are TRBV12-3 or TRBV12-4 and TRBJ1-5; 7 nucleotides match TRBD1. The V segment lost 5 bases and the J segment 9 bases; nucleotides outside the gene matches: 13. The CDR3 is 15 amino acids. The chain's CDR3 is CASSGLAGQQVPQHF. CDR3 in DNA: TGTGCCAGCAGTGGTCTAGCGGGACAGCAAGTGCCCCAGCATTTT.

This clonotype was recorded at least ten times. The chain couples TRBV29-1 to TRBJ2-1; the D is unclear. Per germline, CDR1 SQVTM and CDR2 ANQGSEA. The CDR3 sequence is 12 residues long. V was clipped by 3 bases and J by 4 bases, with 7 bases between them. For the CDR3, the DNA is TGCAGCGTTGATAATTCGTACAATGAGCAGTTCTTC. Translating gives CSVDNSYNEQFF.

This clonotype was seen at least ten times. The V and J genes are TRBV12-3 or TRBV12-4 and TRBJ2-1, with D tentatively TRBD1 (5 bases). V lost 8 bases and J lost 2, with 7 bases in between. This CDR3 contains 12 residues. For the CDR3, the DNA is TGTGCCAGCCAGGGTACCTACAATGAGCAGTTCTTC. Protein: CASQGTYNEQFF.

Here the CDR3 reads CASSEALAGSSYEQYF. The CDR3 region has the DNA TGTGCCAGCAGTGAAGCCCTAGCCGGGAGCTCCTACGAGCAGTACTTC. This chain uses TRBV2 with TRBJ2-7; possible D gene TRBD2, 6 bases. The CDR3 is 16 amino acids. The germline V and J ends were trimmed by 0 bases and 0 bases, with 12 bases remaining between them. Germline loops: CDR1 SNHLY, CDR2 FYNNEI.

Many counts were recorded for this clonotype. The rearrangement uses TRBV5-1 and TRBJ1-1, with TRBD1 as a possible D gene (5 bases). Trimming stripped 0 bases from V and 2 bases from J, with 20 bases between. The CDR3 is 18 residues long. Germline CDR1 is SGHRS and CDR2 is YFSETQ. CDR3 sequence: CASSLEVGQGRGNTEAFF. CDR3 DNA: TGCGCCAGCAGCTTGGAGGTGGGTCAGGGTCGGGGAAACACTGAAGCTTTCTTT.